This TCR beta chain was sequenced for a study of post-analysis software for immune sequencing data. The overall study: Relapsing-remitting, secondary progressive and progressive-relapsing forms of multiple sclerosis all featured among disease courses. Overall study findings and caveats: Roughly five TRBV segments were more frequent in patients than controls; TRBV5-6, TRBV5-1 and TRBV20-1 belonged to this group.

Researchers reported that TCR beta cDNA libraries carried unique molecular identifiers. MiXCR, applied by TCRdb to the PCR reads, yields one record per CDR3 protein. Among 500,000 to 600,000 distinct CDR3 sequences listed, 44% were seen once. The CDR3 sequence is 16 residues long. The ends were cut back, 3 bases at V and 0 bases at J, with 13 bases in the middle. Germline V gene sequence: CDR1 SGHVS, CDR2 FQNEAQ. Worth noting for this clonotype: Its cognate antigen is unknown.

The TCR originated in a girl between 10 and 17 years old with multiple sclerosis. The sequencing input was blood. The V gene is TRBV7-8, the J gene TRBJ2-3, with D possibly matching TRBD1 (6 bases). The CDR3 sequence: CASSFNRVKSTDTQYF. The CDR3 DNA is TGTGCCAGCAGCTTCAACAGGGTTAAGAGCACAGATACGCAGTATTTT.